These 26 T cell receptor beta chains share one sample of origin, sequenced in a study of identical twins (dated by TCRdb to about 2016). Receptor amplification or capture employed 5' RACE. Sequencing was carried out with an Illumina HiSeq 2000. TCRdb handled the public reads itself, with Q25 trimming in fastp and clone calling in MiXCR, and kept productive beta chains. Rows with one shared CDR3 protein collapse into an entry with the most common genes and DNA. The sample records about 890,000 distinct CDR3 sequences, 9% to 15% of which are singletons. About 1.5% of the sample goes to the ten largest clones. This sample was also put to use in a study of yellow fever vaccine responses in identical twins.

The sequenced sample was PBMCs. These receptor sequences come from a woman under 30 in good health.

This clonotype showed up just a few times. The rearrangement uses TRBV3-1 and TRBJ1-3; no definite D call. Germline V lookup: CDR1 LGHDT, CDR2 YNNKEL (reference sequence). The CDR3 totals 17 residues. The germline V and J ends were trimmed by 1 base and 0 bases, with 13 bases remaining between them. This chain's CDR3 is CASSQVAGGFSGNTIYF. CDR3 coding DNA: TGTGCCAGCAGCCAAGTGGCCGGCGGGTTCTCTGGAAACACCATATATTTT.

The sample holds a few counts of this clonotype. The chain couples TRBV10-3 to TRBJ2-1, with 10 bases lining up with TRBD2. Germline V gives CDR1 ENHRY, CDR2 SYGVKD. CDR3 length equals 13 residues. Trimming removed 7 bases from V and 8 bases from J; junction bases left unmatched: 5. Here the CDR3 DNA reads TGTGCCATCACTAGCGGGAGTGGCGATGAGCAGTTCTTC. Translated, it gives CAITSGSGDEQFF.

This chain uses TRBV12-3 or TRBV12-4 with TRBJ2-5, with a tentative D call TRBD1 (6 bases). The V and J ends lost 3 bases and 7 bases respectively, with 15 bases between them. CDR3 length: 14 amino acids. Written as DNA, the CDR3 is TGTGCCAGCAGTTTTGGGGGCGTAGGGGTGACCCAGTACTTC. Residues: CASSFGGVGVTQYF.

The V call is TRBV4-1, the J call TRBJ2-6; D is unresolved. The CDR3 contains 17 residues. Germline lookup yields CDR1 MGHRA and CDR2 YSYEKL. With 2 bases removed from V and 1 base from J, the gap between germline ends came to 12 bases. The CDR3 sequence: CASSQIPLNSGANVLTF. Written as DNA, the CDR3 is TGCGCCAGCAGCCAAATCCCGCTCAATTCTGGGGCCAACGTCCTGACTTTC.

This clonotype was seen a few times. The J gene is TRBJ1-1, the V gene TRBV29-1, with D possibly TRBD1 on 5 matching bases. The CDR3 sequence is 16 residues long. CDR1 SQVTM and CDR2 ANQGSEA come from the germline V gene. The CDR3 sequence is CSGGWSFSPTNTEAFF. The CDR3 bases are TGCAGTGGGGGGTGGTCCTTTAGCCCCACGAACACTGAAGCTTTCTTT. Variable domain in full (rest from reference TRBV29-1 and TRBJ1-1): SAVISQKPSRDICQRGTSLTIQCQVDSQVTMMFWYRQQPGQSLTLIATANQGSEATYESGFVIDKFPISRPNLTFSTLTVSNMSPEDSSIYLCSGGWSFSPTNTEAFFGQGTRLTVV.

V is TRBV12-3 or TRBV12-4 and J is TRBJ2-5, with TRBD1 matching 9 bases. The CDR3 spans 15 residues. The J segment lost 2 bases and the V segment lost 4 bases, leaving 5 bases of the junction unmatched. The CDR3 protein is CASSSGTGFQETQYF. The CDR3 region has the DNA TGTGCCAGCAGTTCCGGGACAGGGTTTCAAGAGACCCAGTACTTC.

This clonotype was seen only a few times. The rearrangement joins TRBV6-2 or TRBV6-3 to TRBJ2-7; D gene uncertain. The CDR3 consists of 12 residues. CDR1 and CDR2 from the germline V gene are MNHEY and SVGEGT. V lost 7 bases to trimming and J lost 1 base, with 8 bases between them. CDR3 in DNA: TGTGCCAGCAACTCACAGTCCTACGAGCAGTACTTC. Its protein product is CASNSQSYEQYF.

The chain has TRBV5-1 and TRBJ1-1, with 8 bases that match TRBD1. The V gene's germline CDR1 is SGHRS and CDR2 YFSETQ. CDR3 length: 12 amino acids. Trimming took 4 bases from V and 10 from J; bases not matched to a gene: 6. The CDR3 here is CASSRGQGGAFF. The CDR3 nucleotides are TGCGCCAGCAGCAGAGGACAGGGTGGAGCTTTCTTT.

The chain joins TRBV14 to TRBJ2-1; 10 positions agree with TRBD1. CDR1 SGHDN and CDR2 FVKESK come from the germline V gene. The CDR3 contains 15 residues. Trimming took 4 bases from V and 8 from J; bases not matched to a gene: 8. The CDR3 bases are TGTGCCAGCAGCCTGCCGGGACAGGGGCTCGATGAGCAGTTCTTC. This sequence encodes CASSLPGQGLDEQFF.

The V call is TRBV3-1, the J call TRBJ2-1; 14 bases fit TRBD2. Germline V gene lookup returns CDR1 LGHDT and CDR2 YNNKEL (reference sequence). The CDR3 totals 14 residues. J lost 11 bases, V lost 1 base, and 1 base had no gene match. The CDR3 DNA reads as TGTGCCAGCAGCCAAGGGACTAGCGGGGGGAAGCAGTTCTTC. This gives the protein CASSQGTSGGKQFF.

This clonotype occurred a few times. The CDR3 nucleotides read TGTGCCAGCAGCCCCCTGAGATCGGGCAATCAGCCCCAGCATTTT. This codes for CASSPLRSGNQPQHF. The chain carries TRBV6-1 and TRBJ1-5; D unresolved. There are 15 residues in the CDR3. Trimming stripped 6 bases from V and 2 bases from J, with 14 bases between. Germline-derived CDR1 and CDR2 are MNHNS and SASEGT.

This clonotype has at least ten counts. This chain links TRBV12-3 or TRBV12-4 with TRBJ1-1, with D unclear. The germline V and J ends were trimmed by 3 bases and 0 bases, with 5 bases remaining between them. CDR3 length: 13 residues. The CDR3 sequence: CASSFLVNTEAFF. CDR3 sequence (DNA): TGTGCCAGCAGTTTTTTGGTGAACACTGAAGCTTTCTTT.

This clonotype was seen a few times. The chain has TRBV6-2 or TRBV6-3 and TRBJ2-7, with 10 bases fitting TRBD2. V was clipped by 6 bases and J by 2 bases; unmatched bases: 10. Germline V CDR1 and CDR2: MNHEY, SVGEGT. The CDR3 is 16 residues long. The CDR3 region is CASRERLAGVTYEQYF. CDR3 in DNA: TGTGCCAGCAGGGAACGGCTAGCGGGAGTTACCTACGAGCAGTACTTC.

J is TRBJ2-7 and V is TRBV20-1; D is perhaps TRBD2 (6 bases). The CDR3 consists of 15 residues. The V gene lost 2 bases and the J gene lost 0 bases, with 14 bases spanning the gap. Looked up from germline, CDR1 is DFQATT and CDR2 is SNEGSKA (reference sequence). In nucleotides, the CDR3 is TGCAGTGCTAGAAAGTCGACTAGTGTCTCCTACGAGCAGTACTTC. Protein: CSARKSTSVSYEQYF.

This clonotype turned up a few times. The chain recombines TRBV5-1 with TRBJ2-3; TRBD2 agrees at 7 bases. The J segment lost 4 bases and the V segment lost 0 bases, leaving 5 bases of the junction unmatched. Germline V gene sequence: CDR1 SGHRS, CDR2 YFSETQ. This CDR3 region has 15 residues. CDR3 protein: CASSLGSSGADTQYF. Here the CDR3 DNA reads TGCGCCAGCAGCTTGGGGTCTAGCGGAGCAGATACGCAGTATTTT. Full variable domain (remainder filled in from reference TRBV5-1 and TRBJ2-3): KAGVTQTPRYLIKTRGQQVTLSCSPISGHRSVSWYQQTPGQGLQFLFEYFSETQRNKGNFPGRFSGRQFSNSRSEMNVSTLELGDSALYLCASSLGSSGADTQYFGPGTRLTVL.

In this sample, this clonotype turned up a few times. The J gene is TRBJ2-1, the V gene TRBV4-2; maybe TRBD1 (9 bases). There are 18 residues in the CDR3. The germline gives CDR1 LGHNA, CDR2 YNFKEQ. Trimming pared 9 bases from V and 2 bases from J, leaving 26 bases between. CDR3 loop: CASSGTGSLAGAYNEQFF. Here the CDR3 DNA reads TGTGCCAGTTCCGGGACAGGGTCCCTAGCGGGCGCCTACAATGAGCAGTTCTTC.

The chain's CDR3 is CASSESTSGSYEQYF. The CDR3 DNA follows: TGTGCCAGCAGTGAATCGACTAGCGGGAGTTACGAGCAGTACTTC. The gene calls are TRBV2 and TRBJ2-7, with 12 bases identical to TRBD2. V was pared by 2 bases and J by 4 bases, with 3 bases of the junction left unmatched. Germline CDR1 SNHLY, CDR2 FYNNEI. The CDR3 consists of 15 residues.

This clonotype appeared many times. V usage is TRBV10-3 and J usage is TRBJ1-5; 8 nucleotides align to TRBD1. CDR3 length equals 14 residues. The germline gives CDR1 ENHRY, CDR2 SYGVKD. V shed 5 bases and J 6 bases; nucleotides not matched to a gene: 6. CDR3 residues: CAISPGQGGQPQHF. The CDR3, as DNA: TGTGCCATCAGTCCCGGACAGGGAGGTCAGCCCCAGCATTTT.

This rearrangement joins TRBV7-8 to TRBJ2-7, with TRBD2 as a possible D gene (5 bases). Trimming stripped 6 bases from V and 9 bases from J, with 21 bases between. The germline V gene has CDR1 SGHVS and CDR2 FQNEAQ. The CDR3 spans 14 residues. The CDR3 sequence is CASSTGGLYVGQYF. The CDR3 region has the DNA TGTGCCAGCAGTACCGGAGGCCTATACGTAGGGCAGTACTTC.

This clonotype was detected only a few times. The chain is built from TRBV20-1 and TRBJ2-1; D is unresolved. Germline V lookup: CDR1 DFQATT, CDR2 SNEGSKA (reference sequence). This CDR3 contains 13 residues. V was trimmed by 3 bases and J by 0 bases, leaving 6 bases between them. The chain's CDR3 is CSASTISYNEQFF. The CDR3 nucleotides read TGCAGTGCTAGTACCATCTCCTACAATGAGCAGTTCTTC.

The V call is TRBV6-1, the J call TRBJ2-7, with D possibly TRBD2 on 6 matching bases. The germline V and J ends were trimmed by 7 bases and 5 bases, with 21 bases remaining between them. Germline V CDR1 and CDR2: MNHNS, SASEGT. This CDR3 has 15 amino acids. The CDR3 sequence is CASIRRVWGENEQYF. The CDR3 nucleotides are TGTGCCAGCATCCGACGAGTTTGGGGGGAGAACGAGCAGTACTTC.

The V call is TRBV27, the J call TRBJ2-1, with unresolved D. The CDR3 has 14 residues. CDR1 and CDR2 from the germline V gene are MNHEY and SMNVEV (reference sequence). The ends were cut back, 5 bases at V and 4 bases at J, with 12 bases in the middle. The CDR3 is CASSVGDEYNEQFF. The CDR3, as DNA: TGTGCCAGCAGTGTAGGTGATGAGTACAATGAGCAGTTCTTC.

V usage is TRBV27 and J usage is TRBJ2-1; TRBD2 agrees at 11 bases. Per the germline V gene, CDR1 is MNHEY and CDR2 is SMNVEV (reference sequence). The V gene end was trimmed by 6 bases and the J gene end by 6 bases; junction bases not matched to a gene: 10. The CDR3 runs 16 residues. The chain's CDR3 is CASRSRLAGLSNEQFF. Here the CDR3 DNA reads TGTGCCAGCAGGAGCCGACTAGCGGGACTCTCCAATGAGCAGTTCTTC.

This clonotype occurred a few times. For the CDR3, the DNA is TGTGCCAGCAACACAGGGGTCAGCTCCTACAATGAGCAGTTCTTC. Protein: CASNTGVSSYNEQFF. J is TRBJ2-1 and V is TRBV7-9; 7 bases line up with TRBD1. The CDR3 is made up of 15 amino acids. Germline V CDR1 and CDR2: SEHNR, FQNEAQ (reference sequence). V lost 7 bases and J lost 0; bases outside the gene matches: 6.

The V gene is TRBV7-9, the J gene TRBJ2-5; a weak D match, TRBD1 (6 bases). The CDR3 has 13 amino acids. V dropped 5 bases and J dropped 3 bases, with 10 bases sitting between them. Germline V gene sequence: CDR1 SEHNR, CDR2 FQNEAQ (reference sequence). The CDR3 nucleotides are TGTGCCAGCAGCCGACAGGAGAAAGAGACCCAGTACTTC. Its protein is CASSRQEKETQYF.

This clonotype has ten or more counts. CDR3 coding DNA: TGTGCCAGCAGCTTAGACAGGGATAATTCACCCCTCCACTTT. Translated, it gives CASSLDRDNSPLHF. The chain uses TRBV7-9 and TRBJ1-6, with TRBD1 as a possible D gene (6 bases). The CDR3 is 14 residues long. V dropped 1 base and J dropped 5 bases, with 6 bases sitting between them. CDR1 SEHNR and CDR2 FQNEAQ come from the germline V gene (reference sequence).